A selection of T cell receptor beta chains follows, all from one sample in a study of blood T cell repertoires in COVID-19. The assay was immunoSEQ multiplex PCR, and TCRdb's table has in-frame clones only and misses some. Among around 100,000 clones listed, 80% to 90% were seen once. The sample comprised peripheral blood. These receptors were taken from a human donor in a cohort sampled during active COVID-19. Each CDR3 is given without its conserved first and last residue. Clone sizes are given selectively: once, few, many, or a class where the clone is expanded.

CDR3 protein | J gene | clone size | V gene
ASRLQGAQTEAF | TRBJ1-1 | . | TRBV6-6
ASSFTGDGNEKLF | TRBJ1-4 | . | TRBV5-1
ASSPDRLSQETQY | TRBJ2-5 | . | TRBV18
ASSPYRVSSSYEQY | TRBJ2-7 | . | TRBV7-8
ASSSDRAGEQY | TRBJ2-7 | . | TRBV5-4
ASRPGTGSYEQY | TRBJ2-7 | . | TRBV7-2
ASSWKTSGIWTSYNEQF | TRBJ2-1 | . | TRBV5-6
ASSLSPLGSGHTDTQY | TRBJ2-3 | . | TRBV27
SAESGSTDTQY | TRBJ2-3 | once | TRBV29-1
ASSSRRGANTGELF | TRBJ2-2 | . | TRBV7-3
ASSAPGEQF | TRBJ2-1 | . | TRBV4-1
ASSALQGLNSNQPQH | TRBJ1-5 | . | TRBV10-2
ASSEVRGNTGELF | TRBJ2-2 | . | TRBV2
ASHPRGTGELF | TRBJ2-2 | . | TRBV25-1
ASSSGRTGQRAYEQY | TRBJ2-7 | . | TRBV19
ASSLSGLSYEQY | TRBJ2-7 | few | TRBV7-9
AWSTAGTETQY | TRBJ2-5 | . | TRBV30
ASSPGREGYT | TRBJ1-2 | once | TRBV3-1/TRBV3-2
ASSSRRTGGLNTGELF | TRBJ2-2 | . | TRBV7-2
ASSDSGRVYNEQF | TRBJ2-1 | . | TRBV6-4
ASRPQGAIDTQY | TRBJ2-3 | . | TRBV28
ASSELVLLNTEAF | TRBJ1-1 | . | TRBV6-1
AFVPGQGLLGELF | TRBJ2-2 | once | TRBV30
ASSQGRVLNNEQF | TRBJ2-1 | . | TRBV3-1/TRBV3-2
ASSSYTGELF | TRBJ2-2 | . | TRBV5-1
ASSKRGQRDNSTDTQY | TRBJ2-3 | . | TRBV21-1
ASSASGTNLLGTQY | TRBJ2-3 | . | TRBV7-2
ASSAGTSGRAYNEQF | TRBJ2-1 | . | TRBV9
ASSQVTANTGELF | TRBJ2-2 | . | TRBV4-1
ASSLLDSDVPEAF | TRBJ1-1 | . | TRBV28
ASRQGLAGSEQY | TRBJ2-7 | . | TRBV27
ASSYAETGYGYT | TRBJ1-2 | . | TRBV6-5
ASSFLGQQETQY | TRBJ2-5 | . | TRBV7-9
ASSLGSGGVNYEQY | TRBJ2-7 | once | TRBV11-2
ASRFLTRTGGIAGELF | TRBJ2-2 | . | TRBV5-6
ASSHGGYEQF | TRBJ2-1 | . | TRBV3-1/TRBV3-2
ASSTLGVVSEQY | TRBJ2-7 | . | TRBV28
ATNSLASGSYNEQF | TRBJ2-1 | . | TRBV5-6
ASSGTGNYGYT | TRBJ1-2 | . | TRBV2
ASSLETGGSIYGYT | TRBJ1-2 | . | TRBV7-2
ASSPQSQNGYT | TRBJ1-2 | . | TRBV18
ASSLEGVGISGNTIY | TRBJ1-3 | . | TRBV7-2
ASSPRQGEGGNTIY | TRBJ1-3 | . | TRBV18
ASSPDRSNQPQH | TRBJ1-5 | . | TRBV18
ASLNRDSSTDTQY | TRBJ2-3 | . | TRBV28